The rows below give T cell receptor beta chains drawn from one sample of a study of Ad26.COV2.S vaccination and SARS-CoV-2 variants. TCRdb's copy holds only in-frame clones and misses some; the assay was immunoSEQ multiplex PCR. This sample has 290,000 or so clones, with about 90% found just once. The material sequenced was peripheral blood, taken in a trial of Ad26.COV2.S vaccine versus placebo. Receptors originate from a person between 18 and 60 years old who received the Ad26.COV2.S COVID-19 vaccine or a placebo. Both conserved end residues are trimmed from each CDR3.

v_call	j_call	cdr3_aa
TRBV27	TRBJ2-5	ASSSLSTGQETQY
TRBV3-1/TRBV3-2	TRBJ2-2	ASSPGPGRNTGELF
TRBV6-5	TRBJ1-2	ASRDRGRDGYT
TRBV2	TRBJ1-1	ATSRDSVNTEAF
TRBV7-2	TRBJ2-1	ASSFTSGGAQEQF
TRBV4-1	TRBJ2-7	ASSLRFGDTHEQY
TRBV28	TRBJ1-4	ASSSTDTNEKLF
TRBV4-1	TRBJ2-7	ASSPLRGQGAYEQY
TRBV7-2	TRBJ1-2	ASSSFREGYGYT
TRBV27	TRBJ1-2	ASSFLGTGGEWKGYT
TRBV5-6	TRBJ1-1	ASSFRDRRNTEAF
TRBV21-1	TRBJ1-3	ASSLPPDRPAGGNTIY
TRBV29-1	TRBJ2-5	SVGPSGNSQY
TRBV3-1/TRBV3-2	TRBJ2-3	ASSQTLLAGGGTDTQY
TRBV3-1/TRBV3-2	TRBJ1-1	ASSPTGTTSTEAF
TRBV18	TRBJ2-1	ASSPRGGDSYNEQF